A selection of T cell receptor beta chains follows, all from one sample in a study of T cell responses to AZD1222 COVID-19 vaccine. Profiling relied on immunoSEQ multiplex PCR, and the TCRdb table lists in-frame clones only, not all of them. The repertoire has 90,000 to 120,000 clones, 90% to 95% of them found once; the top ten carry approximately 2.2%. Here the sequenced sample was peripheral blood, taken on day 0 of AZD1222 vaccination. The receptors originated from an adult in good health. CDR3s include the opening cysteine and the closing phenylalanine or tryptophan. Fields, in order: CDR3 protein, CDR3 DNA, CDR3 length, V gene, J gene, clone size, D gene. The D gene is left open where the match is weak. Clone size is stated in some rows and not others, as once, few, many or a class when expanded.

CASSLIRDRAFGTQYF	TGTGCCAGCAGCTTAATCCGGGACAGGGCATTTGGGACCCAGTACTTC	16	TRBV11-2	TRBJ2-5	.	TRBD1
CASSTSHGANYGYTF	TGTGCCAGTAGTACATCCCACGGGGCTAACTATGGCTACACCTTC	15	TRBV19	TRBJ1-2	.	.
CASSELGAYEQYF	TGTGCCAGTAGTGAACTTGGGGCCTACGAGCAGTACTTC	13	TRBV19	TRBJ2-7	.	.
CASTTGLGGYTF	TGTGCCAGTACTACAGGGCTTGGGGGCTACACCTTC	12	TRBV28	TRBJ1-2	once	.
CASSLLRANTEAFF	TGTGCCAGCAGCTTATTAAGGGCCAACACTGAAGCTTTCTTT	14	TRBV7-2	TRBJ1-1	.	.
CASSLDLASGRGEQYF	TGTGCCAGCAGCTTGGACCTTGCTAGCGGGAGAGGCGAGCAGTACTTC	16	TRBV5-4	TRBJ2-7	.	TRBD2
CSVEGGLESRYGYTF	TGCAGCGTTGAAGGGGGGCTGGAGTCCCGCTATGGCTACACCTTC	15	TRBV29-1	TRBJ1-2	.	.
CASSPPGGAKNIQYF	TGTGCCAGCAGCCCACCCGGCGGAGCCAAAAACATTCAGTACTTC	15	TRBV5-6	TRBJ2-4	.	.
CASSVTGGNYGYTF	TGCGCCAGCAGCGTGACAGGGGGCAACTATGGCTACACCTTC	14	TRBV5-1	TRBJ1-2	.	TRBD1
CASSLTSGGQETQYF	TGTGCCAGCAGCCTGACTAGCGGGGGACAAGAGACCCAGTACTTC	15	TRBV28	TRBJ2-5	once	TRBD2
CASSRDPTDNYGYTF	TGCGCCAGCAGCCGAGACCCTACAGATAACTATGGCTACACCTTC	15	TRBV4-1	TRBJ1-2	.	.
CASSILRDGAEAFF	TGTGCCAGTAGTATTTTGAGGGATGGGGCTGAAGCTTTCTTT	14	TRBV19	TRBJ1-1	.	.
CASSLRTGGEKLFF	TGCGCCAGCAGCTTGCGGACAGGGGGTGAAAAACTGTTTTTT	14	TRBV5-1	TRBJ1-4	.	TRBD1
CASSFRDGYYGYTF	TGTGCCAGCAGTTTCCGGGACGGATACTATGGCTACACCTTC	14	TRBV28	TRBJ1-2	.	.
CASSQVIGLRRTPYNSPLHF	TGTGCCAGCAGCCAAGTAATTGGGCTGCGACGTACCCCTTATAATTCACCCCTCCACTTT	20	TRBV3-1/TRBV3-2	TRBJ1-6	.	.
CASRPGLAVGELFF	TGTGCCAGCAGACCGGGACTAGCAGTCGGGGAGCTGTTTTTT	14	TRBV28	TRBJ2-2	once	TRBD2
CASSQDTPMNTEAFF	TGTGCCAGCAGCCAAGATACGCCAATGAACACTGAAGCTTTCTTT	15	TRBV3-1/TRBV3-2	TRBJ1-1	.	.
CASSFSTVGQPQHF	TGTGCCAGCAGTTTCTCGACGGTGGGTCAGCCCCAGCATTTT	14	TRBV27	TRBJ1-5	.	.
CASDNTAPTDRVDSVVGEQYF	TGTGCCAGCGATAATACGGCTCCAACGGACAGGGTTGATTCCGTTGTTGGCGAGCAGTACTTC	21	TRBV21-1	TRBJ2-7	.	.
CASSQAGSRSNEQFF	TGTGCCAGCAGCCAAGCCGGGAGCCGCAGCAATGAGCAGTTCTTC	15	TRBV3-1/TRBV3-2	TRBJ2-1	.	.
CASSPWGGGTDTQYF	TGTGCCAGCAGCCCCTGGGGCGGGGGCACAGATACGCAGTATTTT	15	TRBV11-1	TRBJ2-3	.	.
CASSIRHLESYNEQFF	TGTGCCAGTAGTATTCGGCACCTTGAATCCTACAATGAGCAGTTCTTC	16	TRBV19	TRBJ2-1	.	.
CASTGSGEKLFF	TGTGCCTCGACAGGGAGCGGGGAAAAACTGTTTTTT	12	TRBV2	TRBJ1-4	once	TRBD1
CASSPLDQNQPQHF	TGTGCCAGCAGCCCCCTCGACCAGAATCAGCCCCAGCATTTT	14	TRBV7-2	TRBJ1-5	.	.
CASSWTGSSNQPQHF	TGTGCCAGCAGCTGGACAGGATCTAGCAATCAGCCCCAGCATTTT	15	TRBV7-9	TRBJ1-5	.	TRBD1
CASSPIGTGGGSSTEAFF	TGTGCCAGCTCACCAATTGGGACAGGGGGCGGCTCGAGCACTGAAGCTTTCTTT	18	TRBV18	TRBJ1-1	.	TRBD1
CASSRRKAGGATNEQFF	TGTGCCAGCAGCCGACGGAAGGCGGGAGGGGCCACAAATGAGCAGTTCTTC	17	TRBV11-2	TRBJ2-1	.	TRBD2
CATGTGDEKLFF	TGTGCTACCGGGACAGGGGATGAAAAACTGTTTTTT	12	TRBV7-9	TRBJ1-4	.	TRBD1
CASSVEVGGPPPDTQYF	TGTGCCAGCAGCGTAGAAGTAGGGGGACCCCCGCCCGATACGCAGTATTTT	17	TRBV9	TRBJ2-3	.	.
CASSYAGPSSGNTIYF	TGTGCCAGCAGTTACGCCGGCCCGAGCTCTGGAAACACCATATATTTT	16	TRBV6-5	TRBJ1-3	.	.
CASSKIKGVYNEQFF	TGTGCCAGCAGCAAAATTAAGGGGGTATACAATGAGCAGTTCTTC	15	TRBV11-2	TRBJ2-1	.	.
CASSSSLSPLHF	TGTGCCAGCAGCTCCTCTCTATCACCCCTCCACTTT	12	TRBV7-8	TRBJ1-6	.	.
CASGYRWKNTIYF	TGTGCCAGCGGGTATCGATGGAAAAACACCATATATTTT	13	TRBV28	TRBJ1-3	.	.
CASSGRQGRVTEAFF	TGTGCCAGCAGCGGGAGACAGGGGAGGGTCACTGAAGCTTTCTTT	15	TRBV9	TRBJ1-1	.	TRBD1
CASRYRTGTGINEKLFF	TGTGCCAGCCGGTATCGGACCGGGACAGGGATAAATGAAAAACTGTTTTTT	17	TRBV19	TRBJ1-4	.	TRBD1